The rows below give T cell receptor beta chains drawn from one sample of a study of shared clonotypes between healthy human individuals. TCRdb's table, derived via immunoSEQ multiplex PCR, lists solely in-frame clones and lacks some. The profile shows about 1 million clones, under 80% of them singletons. The sample taken for sequencing was memory CD4+ T cells sorted from blood. These TCRs come from a man between 18 and 29 years old in good health. Each CDR3 is given with its conserved first and last residue. The D gene is left open where the match is weak. A clone size is listed for some rows: how often the clone was seen (once, few, many), or a class if it is expanded.

.	TRBV6-4	TRBJ1-2	.	TGTGCCAGCACCAAGATGGCTTGGACCGATAACTATGGCTACACCTTC	CASTKMAWTDNYGYTF
.	TRBV10-3	TRBJ2-3	.	TGTGCCATCAGTGGGAGGGGGGAGTACACAGATACGCAGTATTTT	CAISGRGEYTDTQYF
many	TRBV7-9	TRBJ2-5	TRBD1	TGTGCCAGCAGCTCTGGGACAGCAAGCAAGACCCAGTACTTC	CASSSGTASKTQYF
.	TRBV11-2	TRBJ2-1	.	TGTGCCAGCAGCTTAGGATTACTTAATGAGCAGTTCTTC	CASSLGLLNEQFF
.	TRBV5-4	TRBJ2-2	.	TGTGCCAGCAGCTCCCAGCCCGACACCGGGGAGCTGTTTTTT	CASSSQPDTGELFF
.	TRBV5-6	TRBJ2-2	.	TGTGCCAGCAGCTTGAAAGGGAACACCGGGGAGCTGTTTTTT	CASSLKGNTGELFF
.	TRBV27	TRBJ1-5	.	TGTGCCAGCAGTCCCCATGAAGGGACCCAGCCCCAGCATTTT	CASSPHEGTQPQHF
.	TRBV20-1	TRBJ1-1	.	TGCAGTGGGACGGTTAACACTGAAGCTTTCTTT	CSGTVNTEAFF
.	TRBV4-1	TRBJ2-3	.	TGCGCCAGCAGCCCCAGGGGTTCGGGCACAGATACGCAGTATTTT	CASSPRGSGTDTQYF
.	TRBV28	TRBJ2-7	.	TGTGCCAGCAGTTTGGAGTCTTTTCAGTACGAGCAGTACTTC	CASSLESFQYEQYF
once	TRBV21-1	TRBJ2-7	.	TGTGCCAGCAGCAAAGGCGAGACCCAAAGCCACGAGCAGTACTTC	CASSKGETQSHEQYF
.	TRBV5-4	TRBJ2-6	.	TGTGCCAGCAGTTTTCGGGGTGCTGGGGCCAACGTCCTGACTTTC	CASSFRGAGANVLTF
.	TRBV5-4	TRBJ2-5	TRBD1	TGTGCCAGCAGCCGTACAGGGGTAACAGAGACCCAGTACTTC	CASSRTGVTETQYF
.	TRBV30	TRBJ2-3	.	TGTGCCTGGAGTGTGGTTGGGAGCACAGATACGCAGTATTTT	CAWSVVGSTDTQYF